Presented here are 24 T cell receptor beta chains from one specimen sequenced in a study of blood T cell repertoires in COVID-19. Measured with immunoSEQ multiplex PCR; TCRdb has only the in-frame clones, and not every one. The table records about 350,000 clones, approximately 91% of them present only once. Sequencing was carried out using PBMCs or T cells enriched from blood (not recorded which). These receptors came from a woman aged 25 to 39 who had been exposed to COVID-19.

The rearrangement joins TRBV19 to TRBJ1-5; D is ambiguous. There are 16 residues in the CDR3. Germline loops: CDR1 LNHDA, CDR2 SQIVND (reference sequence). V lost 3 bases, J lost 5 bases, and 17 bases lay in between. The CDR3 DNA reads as TGTGCCAGTAGTATCGTAGCCAGGCTAGCGGATCAGCCCCAGCATTTT. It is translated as CASSIVARLADQPQHF.

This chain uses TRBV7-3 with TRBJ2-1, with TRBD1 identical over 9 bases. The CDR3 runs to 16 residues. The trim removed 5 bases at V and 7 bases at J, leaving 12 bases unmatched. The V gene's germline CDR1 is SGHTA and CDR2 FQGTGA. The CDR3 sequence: CASSPRNRGPWNEQFF. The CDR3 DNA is TGTGCCAGCAGCCCGAGAAACAGGGGGCCCTGGAATGAGCAGTTCTTC.

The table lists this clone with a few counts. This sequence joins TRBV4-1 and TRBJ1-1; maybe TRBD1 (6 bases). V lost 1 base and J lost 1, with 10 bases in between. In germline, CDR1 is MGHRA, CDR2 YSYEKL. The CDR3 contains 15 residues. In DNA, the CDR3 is TGCGCCAGCAGCCAAGGCGACAGGAGGAACACTGAAGCTTTCTTT. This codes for CASSQGDRRNTEAFF.

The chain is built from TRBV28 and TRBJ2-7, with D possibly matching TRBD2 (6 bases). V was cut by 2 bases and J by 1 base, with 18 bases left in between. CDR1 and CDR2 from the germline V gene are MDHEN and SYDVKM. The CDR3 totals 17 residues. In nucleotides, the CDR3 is TGTGCCAGCAGTTTAGCGGTCGGGAGCGAGGGGTCCTACGAGCAGTACTTC. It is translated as CASSLAVGSEGSYEQYF.

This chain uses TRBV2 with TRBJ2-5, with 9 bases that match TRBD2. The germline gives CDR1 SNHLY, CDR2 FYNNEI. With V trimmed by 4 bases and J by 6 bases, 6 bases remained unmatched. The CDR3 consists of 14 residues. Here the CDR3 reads CASSGGTSRKTQYF. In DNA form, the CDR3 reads TGTGCCAGCAGTGGAGGGACTAGCAGGAAGACCCAGTACTTC.

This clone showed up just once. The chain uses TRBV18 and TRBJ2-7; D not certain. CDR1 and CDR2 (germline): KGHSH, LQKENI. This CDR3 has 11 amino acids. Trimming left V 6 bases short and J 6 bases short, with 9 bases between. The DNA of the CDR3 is TGTGCCAGCTCCTCCTCCGGCGAGCAGTACTTC. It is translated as CASSSSGEQYF.

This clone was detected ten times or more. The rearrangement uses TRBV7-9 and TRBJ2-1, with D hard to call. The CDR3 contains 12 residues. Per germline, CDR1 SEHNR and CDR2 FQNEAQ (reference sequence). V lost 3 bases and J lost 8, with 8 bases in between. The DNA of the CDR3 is TGTGCCAGCAGCTTTCAGAGCGATGAGCAGTTCTTC. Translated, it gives CASSFQSDEQFF.

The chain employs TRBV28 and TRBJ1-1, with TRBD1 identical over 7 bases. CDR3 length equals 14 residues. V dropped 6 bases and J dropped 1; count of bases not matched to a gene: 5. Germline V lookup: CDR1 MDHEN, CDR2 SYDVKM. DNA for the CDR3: TGTGCCAGCAGGGTACAGGGGCCGAACACTGAAGCTTTCTTT. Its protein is CASRVQGPNTEAFF. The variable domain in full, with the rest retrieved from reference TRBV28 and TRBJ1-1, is DVKVTQSSRYLVKRTGEKVFLECVQDMDHENMFWYRQDPGLGLRLIYFSYDVKMKEKGDIPEGYSVSREKKERFSLILESASTNQTSMYLCASRVQGPNTEAFFGQGTRLTVV.

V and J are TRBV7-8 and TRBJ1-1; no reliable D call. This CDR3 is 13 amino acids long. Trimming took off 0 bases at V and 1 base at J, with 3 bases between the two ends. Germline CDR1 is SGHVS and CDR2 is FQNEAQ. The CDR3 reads CASSLAWNTEAFF. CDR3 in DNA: TGTGCCAGCAGCTTAGCCTGGAACACTGAAGCTTTCTTT.

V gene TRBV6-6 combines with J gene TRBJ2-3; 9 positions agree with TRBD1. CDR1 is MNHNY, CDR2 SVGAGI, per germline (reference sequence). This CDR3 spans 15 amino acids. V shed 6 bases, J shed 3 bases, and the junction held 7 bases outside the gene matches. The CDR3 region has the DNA TGTGCCAGCAGCGTTCTAGGACAGGGGACAGATACGCAGTATTTT. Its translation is CASSVLGQGTDTQYF.

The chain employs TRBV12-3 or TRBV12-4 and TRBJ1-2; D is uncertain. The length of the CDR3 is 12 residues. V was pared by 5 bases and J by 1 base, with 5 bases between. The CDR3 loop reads CASSISNYGYTF. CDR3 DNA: TGTGCCAGCAGTATTAGTAACTATGGCTACACCTTC.

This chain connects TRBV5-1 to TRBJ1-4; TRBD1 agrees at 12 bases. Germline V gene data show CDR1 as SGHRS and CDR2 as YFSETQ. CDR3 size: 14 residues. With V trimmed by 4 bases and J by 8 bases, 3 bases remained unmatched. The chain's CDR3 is CASSQGTGGEKLFF. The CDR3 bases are TGCGCCAGCAGCCAAGGGACAGGGGGCGAAAAACTGTTTTTT.

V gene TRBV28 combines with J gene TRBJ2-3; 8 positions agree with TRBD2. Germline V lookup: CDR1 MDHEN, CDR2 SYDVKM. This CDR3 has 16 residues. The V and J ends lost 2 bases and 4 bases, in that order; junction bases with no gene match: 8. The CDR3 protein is CASSLNGGREADTQYF. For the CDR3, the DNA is TGTGCCAGCAGTTTAAACGGGGGGCGGGAGGCAGATACGCAGTATTTT.

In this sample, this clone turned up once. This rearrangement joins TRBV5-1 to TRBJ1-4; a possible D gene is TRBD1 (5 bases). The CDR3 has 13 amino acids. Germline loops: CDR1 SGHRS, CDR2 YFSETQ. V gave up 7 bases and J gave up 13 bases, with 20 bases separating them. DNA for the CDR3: TGCGCCAGCTCCCGTTTGGGGGGGGATAGACTGTTTTTT. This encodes CASSRLGGDRLFF.

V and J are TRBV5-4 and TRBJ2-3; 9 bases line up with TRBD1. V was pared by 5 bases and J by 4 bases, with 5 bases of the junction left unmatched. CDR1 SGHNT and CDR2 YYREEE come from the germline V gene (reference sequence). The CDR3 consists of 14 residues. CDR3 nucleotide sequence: TGTGCCAGCAGGTCGGACAGGGGTTCAGATACGCAGTATTTT. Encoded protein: CASRSDRGSDTQYF.

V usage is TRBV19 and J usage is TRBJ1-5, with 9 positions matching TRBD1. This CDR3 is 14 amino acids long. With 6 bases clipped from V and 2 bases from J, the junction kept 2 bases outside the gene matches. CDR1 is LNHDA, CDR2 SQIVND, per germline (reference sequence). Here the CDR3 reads CASRGQGGNQPQHF. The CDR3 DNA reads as TGTGCCAGTAGGGGACAGGGCGGCAATCAGCCCCAGCATTTT.

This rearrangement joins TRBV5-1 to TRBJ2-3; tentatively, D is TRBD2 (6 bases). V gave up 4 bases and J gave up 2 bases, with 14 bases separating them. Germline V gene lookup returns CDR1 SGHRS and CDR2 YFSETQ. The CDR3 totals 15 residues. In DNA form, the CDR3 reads TGCGCCAGCAGCCCAACCGGAGGGGTCACAGATACGCAGTATTTT. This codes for CASSPTGGVTDTQYF.

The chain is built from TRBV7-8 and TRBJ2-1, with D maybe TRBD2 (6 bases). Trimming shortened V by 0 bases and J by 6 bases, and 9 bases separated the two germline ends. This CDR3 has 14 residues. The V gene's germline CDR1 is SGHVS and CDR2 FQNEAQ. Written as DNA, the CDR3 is TGTGCCAGCAGCTTAGCGGCGGGGATCAATGAGCAGTTCTTC. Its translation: CASSLAAGINEQFF. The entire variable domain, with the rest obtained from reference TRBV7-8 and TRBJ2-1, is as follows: GAGVSQSPRYKVAKRGQDVALRCDPISGHVSLFWYQQALGQGPEFLTYFQNEAQLDKSGLPSDRFFAERPEGSVSTLKIQRTQQEDSAVYLCASSLAAGINEQFFGPGTRLTVL.

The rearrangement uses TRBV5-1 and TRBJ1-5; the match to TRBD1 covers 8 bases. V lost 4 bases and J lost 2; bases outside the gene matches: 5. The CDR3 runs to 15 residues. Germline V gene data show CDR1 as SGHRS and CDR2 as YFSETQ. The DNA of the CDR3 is TGCGCCAGCAGCACGACAGGGGAGGGCAATCAGCCCCAGCATTTT. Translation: CASSTTGEGNQPQHF.

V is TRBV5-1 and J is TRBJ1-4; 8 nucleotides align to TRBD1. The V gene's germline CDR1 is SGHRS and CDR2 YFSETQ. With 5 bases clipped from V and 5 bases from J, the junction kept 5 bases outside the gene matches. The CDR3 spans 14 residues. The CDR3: CASSIDRGNEKLFF. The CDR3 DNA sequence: TGCGCCAGCAGTATTGACAGGGGCAATGAAAAACTGTTTTTT.

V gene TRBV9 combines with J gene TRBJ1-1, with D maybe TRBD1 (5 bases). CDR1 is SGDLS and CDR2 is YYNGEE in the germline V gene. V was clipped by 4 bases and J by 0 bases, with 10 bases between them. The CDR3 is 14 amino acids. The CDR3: CASSNSGMNTEAFF. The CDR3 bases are TGTGCCAGCAGCAACTCAGGGATGAACACTGAAGCTTTCTTT. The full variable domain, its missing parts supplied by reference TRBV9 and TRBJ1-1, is DSGVTQTPKHLITATGQRVTLRCSPRSGDLSVYWYQQSLDQGLQFLIQYYNGEERAKGNILERFSAQQFPDLHSELNLSSLELGDSALYFCASSNSGMNTEAFFGQGTRLTVV.

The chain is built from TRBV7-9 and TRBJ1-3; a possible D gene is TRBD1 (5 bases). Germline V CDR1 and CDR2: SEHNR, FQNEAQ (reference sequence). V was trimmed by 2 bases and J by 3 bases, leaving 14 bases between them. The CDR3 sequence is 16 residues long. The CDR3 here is CASSLRQGIGGNTIYF. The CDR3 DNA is TGTGCCAGCAGCTTACGTCAGGGAATTGGTGGAAACACCATATATTTT.

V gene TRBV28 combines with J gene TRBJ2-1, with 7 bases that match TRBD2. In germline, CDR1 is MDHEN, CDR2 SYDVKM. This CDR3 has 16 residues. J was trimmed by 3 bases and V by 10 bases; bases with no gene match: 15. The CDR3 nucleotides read TGTGCCACCTACCCCCCTAGCGGACCCAACTACAATGAGCAGTTCTTC. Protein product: CATYPPSGPNYNEQFF.

The CDR3 loop is CASSLFGGTTEAFF. The CDR3 nucleotides read TGTGCCAGCAGTCTCTTTGGGGGGACCACTGAAGCTTTCTTT. The rearrangement links TRBV27 to TRBJ1-1, with D tentatively TRBD1 (5 bases). V dropped 5 bases and J dropped 4 bases, with 14 bases sitting between them. Germline V gene data show CDR1 as MNHEY and CDR2 as SMNVEV (reference sequence). The CDR3 is made up of 14 amino acids.